Listed below are T cell receptor beta chains from one sample, sequenced in a study of T cell responses to AZD1222 COVID-19 vaccine. The data were produced by immunoSEQ multiplex PCR, yet TCRdb's version contains in-frame clones alone and is incomplete. Of 140,000 to 150,000 clones in the sample, 75% to 85% are singletons; the top ten hold roughly 4.3%. The source was peripheral blood, collected on day 0 of MenACWY control vaccination. The receptors derive from an adult in good health. The CDR3 runs from the conserved cysteine through the conserved F or W. D genes are given only for firm matches. Size values are once, few and many counts, or a class for expanded clones, and some rows have none.

size	D	V	J	CDR3	DNA
NA	NA	TRBV19	TRBJ1-2	CASSSAREANYGYTF	TGTGCCAGTAGTTCGGCCAGGGAAGCTAACTATGGCTACACCTTC
NA	TRBD1	TRBV20-1	TRBJ2-7	CSASKDRTTYEQYF	TGCAGTGCTAGTAAGGACAGGACAACCTACGAGCAGTACTTC
NA	NA	TRBV6-5	TRBJ2-5	CASSYSYRQETQYF	TGTGCCAGCAGTTATTCCTACCGACAAGAGACCCAGTACTTC
NA	NA	TRBV3-1/TRBV3-2	TRBJ2-5	CASSPSSALRETQYF	TGTGCCAGCAGCCCCTCTAGCGCCCTGAGGGAGACCCAGTACTTC
NA	NA	TRBV6-2/TRBV6-3	TRBJ1-4	CASSYSGLNEKLFF	TGTGCCAGCAGTTATTCCGGACTAAATGAAAAACTGTTTTTT
NA	NA	TRBV3-1/TRBV3-2	TRBJ2-1	CASSPESDEQFF	TGTGCCAGCAGCCCAGAATCAGATGAGCAGTTCTTC
NA	NA	TRBV24-1	TRBJ2-2	CATSEWGTGELFF	TGTGCCACCAGTGAGTGGGGGACCGGGGAGCTGTTTTTT
NA	TRBD1	TRBV10-3	TRBJ1-1	CAISEWSDREPEAFF	TGTGCCATCAGTGAGTGGTCGGACAGGGAACCTGAAGCTTTCTTT
NA	NA	TRBV28	TRBJ1-5	CASSPGTSYSNQPQHF	TGTGCCAGCAGTCCAGGGACAAGTTATAGCAATCAGCCCCAGCATTTT
NA	NA	TRBV7-9	TRBJ2-5	CASSLVAGIETQYF	TGTGCCAGCAGCTTAGTGGCCGGAATCGAGACCCAGTACTTC
NA	NA	TRBV5-1	TRBJ1-3	CASTGHRGDTIYF	TGCGCCAGTACGGGACACCGAGGGGACACCATATATTTT
NA	NA	TRBV29-1	TRBJ2-7	CSVNKARGSGNGYEQYF	TGCAGCGTCAACAAAGCAAGGGGATCGGGCAATGGCTACGAGCAGTACTTC
NA	NA	TRBV28	TRBJ1-3	CASSLTGSGNTIYF	TGTGCCAGCAGTCTTACAGGGAGTGGAAACACCATATATTTT
NA	NA	TRBV7-9	TRBJ1-1	CASSPGGGIDTEAFF	TGTGCCAGCAGCCCCGGTGGGGGGATCGACACTGAAGCTTTCTTT
NA	TRBD1	TRBV6-1	TRBJ1-1	CASSDPGQLWAEAFF	TGTGCCAGCAGTGACCCGGGACAGCTGTGGGCTGAAGCTTTCTTT
NA	TRBD1	TRBV19	TRBJ1-5	CASRDRETFRPQHF	TGTGCCAGTCGGGACAGGGAAACCTTTCGGCCCCAGCATTTT
NA	NA	TRBV5-1	TRBJ1-2	CASSALNYGYTF	TGCGCCAGCAGCGCTCTTAACTATGGCTACACCTTC
NA	NA	TRBV15	TRBJ1-4	CATSRAAGKLFF	TGTGCCACCAGCAGAGCCGCGGGCAAACTGTTTTTT
NA	NA	TRBV7-2	TRBJ1-5	CASSADSYGNQPQHF	TGTGCCAGCAGCGCGGACAGTTATGGCAATCAGCCCCAGCATTTT
NA	TRBD1	TRBV29-1	TRBJ1-1	CSVNKGAVTEAFF	TGCAGCGTTAATAAGGGGGCCGTCACTGAAGCTTTCTTT
NA	TRBD1	TRBV12-3/TRBV12-4	TRBJ2-7	CASTGQGKYEQYF	TGTGCCAGCACGGGACAGGGGAAATACGAGCAGTACTTC
once	TRBD1	TRBV15	TRBJ2-6	CATSGTANSGANVLTF	TGTGCCACCAGTGGGACAGCTAACTCTGGGGCCAACGTCCTGACTTTC
NA	TRBD2	TRBV5-1	TRBJ2-3	CASSLVVSGVEDTQYF	TGCGCCAGCAGCTTGGTTGTTAGCGGGGTGGAAGATACGCAGTATTTT
NA	TRBD2	TRBV18	TRBJ2-2	CASSPALAGAPGELFF	TGTGCCAGCTCACCCGCACTAGCGGGGGCTCCCGGGGAGCTGTTTTTT
once	NA	TRBV5-1	TRBJ2-2	CASSLDVGTGELFF	TGCGCCAGCAGCTTGGATGTGGGCACCGGGGAGCTGTTTTTT
NA	NA	TRBV7-8	TRBJ1-5	CASSWGHNSNQPQHF	TGTGCCAGCAGCTGGGGACACAATAGCAATCAGCCCCAGCATTTT
NA	TRBD1	TRBV15	TRBJ2-7	CATSNGQGGLRQYF	TGTGCCACCAGCAATGGACAGGGGGGGCTCAGGCAGTACTTC
many	TRBD2	TRBV7-6	TRBJ2-7	CASSRKLAGDPTREQYF	TGTGCCAGCAGCCGGAAACTAGCGGGGGATCCTACCCGTGAGCAGTACTTC
NA	TRBD1	TRBV15	TRBJ1-5	CATSRDRDYSNQPQHF	TGTGCCACCAGCAGGGACAGGGATTATAGCAATCAGCCCCAGCATTTT
few	NA	TRBV28	TRBJ2-1	CASSAQSYEQFF	TGTGCCAGCAGCGCGCAGTCCTATGAGCAGTTCTTC
NA	NA	TRBV24-1	TRBJ2-3	CATSDFRGLLSTDTQYF	TGTGCCACCAGTGATTTTAGGGGATTACTTTCCACAGATACGCAGTATTTT
NA	TRBD1	TRBV7-2	TRBJ1-5	CASSEGAPGNQPQHF	TGTGCCAGCAGCGAGGGGGCGCCGGGCAATCAGCCCCAGCATTTT
NA	NA	TRBV11-2	TRBJ1-4	CASSLAATANEKLFF	TGTGCCAGCAGCTTAGCCGCGACAGCTAATGAAAAACTGTTTTTT
few	NA	TRBV5-6	TRBJ1-1	CASSLGSVEAFF	TGTGCCAGCAGCTTAGGGAGTGTTGAAGCTTTCTTT
NA	NA	TRBV3-1/TRBV3-2	TRBJ2-7	CASSQGAGNYEQYF	TGTGCCAGCAGCCAAGGGGCAGGGAACTACGAGCAGTACTTC
NA	TRBD2	TRBV11-3	TRBJ2-1	CASSLGGTRSNEQFF	TGTGCCAGCAGCTTAGGGGGGACTAGGAGCAATGAGCAGTTCTTC
once	TRBD2	TRBV19	TRBJ2-1	CASSIDLTSGARDEQFF	TGTGCCAGTAGTATAGATCTGACTAGCGGGGCGAGGGATGAGCAGTTCTTC